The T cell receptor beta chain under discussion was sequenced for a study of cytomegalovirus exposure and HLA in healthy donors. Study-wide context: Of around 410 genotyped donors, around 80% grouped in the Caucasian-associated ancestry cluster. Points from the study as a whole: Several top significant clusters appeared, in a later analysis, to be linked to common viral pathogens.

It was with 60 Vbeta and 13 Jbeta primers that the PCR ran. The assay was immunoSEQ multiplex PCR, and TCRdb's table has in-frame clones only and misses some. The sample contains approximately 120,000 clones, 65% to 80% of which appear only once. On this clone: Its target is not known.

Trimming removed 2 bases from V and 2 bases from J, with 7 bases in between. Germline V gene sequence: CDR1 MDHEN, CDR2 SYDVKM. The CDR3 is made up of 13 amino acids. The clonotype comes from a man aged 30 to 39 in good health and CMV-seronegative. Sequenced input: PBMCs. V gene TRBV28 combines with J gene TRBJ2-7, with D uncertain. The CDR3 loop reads CASSLLAAYEQYF. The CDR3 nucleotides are TGTGCCAGCAGTTTACTGGCCGCCTACGAGCAGTACTTC. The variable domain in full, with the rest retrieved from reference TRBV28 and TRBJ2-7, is DVKVTQSSRYLVKRTGEKVFLECVQDMDHENMFWYRQDPGLGLRLIYFSYDVKMKEKGDIPEGYSVSREKKERFSLILESASTNQTSMYLCASSLLAAYEQYFGPGTRLTVT.